This TCR beta chain is from a study of CD8 T cells in Susac syndrome. This CDR3 is built from 14 residues. Trimming removed 0 bases at V and 0 bases at J, with 6 bases between. CDR1 and CDR2 (germline): SGHNT, YYREEE (reference sequence). Random hexamers were used to reverse transcribe the RNA input (roughly 0.5 to 1 ug). Each CDR3 protein is one row after TCRdb ran MiXCR on the immunoSEQ multiplex PCR reads. Of around 300,000 distinct CDR3 sequences listed, about nine tenths are singletons. The receptor was isolated from a human donor with multiple sclerosis. Specimen: CD8+ T cells from PBMCs. This chain uses TRBV5-4 with TRBJ1-2; D is undetermined. The CDR3 nucleotides read TGTGCCAGCAGCTTGGATCCAGCTAACTATGGCTACACCTTC. Residues: CASSLDPANYGYTF.